The clone carrying this T cell receptor beta chain showed up many times. As yet, its antigen is unknown. This specimen comes from a study of molecular identifiers for immune sequencing clone quantification. Turning to the study itself: Replicate RNA from roughly 20,000 or 100,000 naive CD8 T cells formed five aliquots; four were sequenced. Whole-study results and caveats: Clone sizes could be underestimated for highly expanded clones when identical TCR molecules share a barcode.

CD8+CD4-CCR7+CD45RA+ cells were sorted as naive CD8 T cells. Bulk libraries came from a prior protocol with listed TCR primers. TCRdb processed the PCR reads anew with MiXCR; each CDR3 protein has one entry. The sample contains hundreds of thousands of distinct CDR3 sequences, roughly 25% of which appear only once. Between the trimmed V and J ends, which lost 5 bases and 3 bases, there was a span of 15 bases. CDR1 and CDR2 (germline): SEHNR, FQNEAQ (reference sequence). The CDR3 has 15 residues. The source is a human donor in good health. Some libraries in this study had Jurkat cell RNA spiked in. V gene TRBV7-9 combines with J gene TRBJ2-3, with a tentative D call TRBD1 (6 bases). What was sequenced was naive CD8+ T cells from blood, with Jurkat cell RNA spiked in. Described subset: FACS-sorted CD8+CD4-CCR7+CD45RA+ naive T cells. CDR3 in amino acids: CASSLSGDPTDTQYF. CDR3 bases: TGTGCCAGCAGCCTTTCAGGGGATCCTACAGATACGCAGTATTTT.